This TCR beta chain is drawn from a study of blood T cell repertoires in COVID-19. About the research overall: Samples taken during acute and convalescent COVID-19 were collected in the United States, Italy and Spain.

CDR3 length: 17 residues. Trimming took 3 bases from V and 0 from J, leaving 18 bases between them. Germline CDR1 GTSNPN, CDR2 SVGIG (reference sequence). This clone has only one observation. Sequencing was performed with immunoSEQ multiplex PCR; in TCRdb, only in-frame clones are kept and a portion is missing. The sample shows about 140,000 clones, 80% to 85% of them seen only once. This TCR derives from a woman aged 55-69 years with acute or convalescent COVID-19. V gene TRBV30 combines with J gene TRBJ1-5; TRBD1 is a possible D gene (6 bases). Input material: peripheral blood. The CDR3 DNA sequence: TGTGCCTGGAGCCAGAGGGGGACGGCACATAGCAATCAGCCCCAGCATTTT. Translation: CAWSQRGTAHSNQPQHF. Filled out from reference TRBV30 and TRBJ1-5, the complete variable domain reads SQTIHQWPATLVQPVGSPLSLECTVEGTSNPNLYWYRQAAGRGLQLLFYSVGIGQISSEVPQNLSASRPQDRQFILSSKKLLLSDSGFYLCAWSQRGTAHSNQPQHFGDGTRLSIL.